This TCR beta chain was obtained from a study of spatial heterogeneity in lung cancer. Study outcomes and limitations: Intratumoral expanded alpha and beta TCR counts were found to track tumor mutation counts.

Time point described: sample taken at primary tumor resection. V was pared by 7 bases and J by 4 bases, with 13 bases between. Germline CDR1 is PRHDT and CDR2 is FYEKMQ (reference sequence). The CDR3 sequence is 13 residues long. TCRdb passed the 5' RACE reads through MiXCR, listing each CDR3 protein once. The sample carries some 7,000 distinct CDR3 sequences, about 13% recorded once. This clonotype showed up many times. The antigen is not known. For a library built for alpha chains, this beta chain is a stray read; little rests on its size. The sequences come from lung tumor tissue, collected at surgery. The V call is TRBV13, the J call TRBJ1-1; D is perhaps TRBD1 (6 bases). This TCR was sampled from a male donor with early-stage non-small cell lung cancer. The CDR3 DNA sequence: TGTGCCAGCACCCCCGGGGGGGCCACTGAAGCTTTCTTT. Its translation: CASTPGGATEAFF. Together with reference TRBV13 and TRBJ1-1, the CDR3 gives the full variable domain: AAGVIQSPRHLIKEKRETATLKCYPIPRHDTVYWYQQGPGQDPQFLISFYEKMQSDKGSIPDRFSAQQFSDYHSELNMSSLELGDSALYFCASTPGGATEAFFGQGTRLTVV.